The 16 T cell receptor beta chains below were found in one sample sequenced in a study of glioma-infiltrating T cells. Amplification of TCR alpha and beta CDR3 regions from RNA used iRepertoire nested multiplex PCR. TCRdb analysed the multiplex PCR reads with MiXCR anew, one entry per CDR3 protein. The sample records 100,000 to 150,000 distinct CDR3 sequences, roughly 23% being singletons. The sequenced sample was glioma tissue, nonneoplastic brain tissue, or PBMCs (not recorded which). These receptors all come from a human donor with low-grade glioma or glioblastoma, undergoing nonglioma brain surgery, or in good health (not recorded which).

This clonotype was seen at least ten times. The rearrangement links TRBV6-1 to TRBJ2-7; TRBD2 matches at 7 bases. Germline CDR1 and CDR2: MNHNS and SASEGT. J lost 5 bases, V lost 6 bases, and 13 bases had no gene match. This CDR3 spans 15 amino acids. CDR3 sequence reads: CASSYPGLDINEQYF. CDR3 bases: TGTGCCAGCAGCTATCCCGGACTAGATATAAACGAGCAGTACTTC.

This clonotype was counted many times. The rearrangement uses TRBV19 and TRBJ2-2, with D uncertain. Germline lookup yields CDR1 LNHDA and CDR2 SQIVND (reference sequence). With 2 bases removed from V and 4 bases from J, the gap between germline ends came to 5 bases. The CDR3 has 13 amino acids. The CDR3 DNA follows: TGTGCCAGTAGTATATTCGGCACCGGGGAGCTGTTTTTT. Translation gives CASSIFGTGELFF. The variable domain in full, with the rest retrieved from reference TRBV19 and TRBJ2-2, is DGGITQSPKYLFRKEGQNVTLSCEQNLNHDAMYWYRQDPGQGLRLIYYSQIVNDFQKGDIAEGYSVSREKKESFPLTVTSAQKNPTAFYLCASSIFGTGELFFGEGSRLTVL.

Note on this clonotype: An end of the junction does not agree with germline; a read error may underlie this. V gene TRBV30 combines with J gene TRBJ2-4; D is unclear. This CDR3 is 12 amino acids long. Germline V gene data show CDR1 as GTSNPN and CDR2 as SVGIG (reference sequence). CDR3 sequence: CAWSDGINIQYF. CDR3 nucleotide sequence: TGTGCCTGGAGTGATGGGATAAACATTCAGTATTTC. Looking up the rest from reference TRBV30 and TRBJ2-4 gives the full variable domain: SQTIHQWPATLVQPVGSPLSLECTVEGTSNPNLYWYRQAAGRGLQLLFYSVGIGQISSEVPQNLSASRPQDRQFILSSKKLLLSDSGFYLCAWSDGINIQYFGAGTRLSVL.

This clonotype was seen at least ten times. The chain uses TRBV15 and TRBJ2-6; D is undetermined. This CDR3 is 17 amino acids long. CDR1 and CDR2 (germline): LNHNV, YYDKDF (reference sequence). Between the trimmed V and J ends, which lost 1 base and 4 bases, there was a span of 14 bases. CDR3 sequence: CATSRAALVSGANVLTF. The CDR3 nucleotides read TGTGCCACCAGCAGAGCGGCCCTAGTGTCCGGGGCCAACGTCCTGACTTTC.

Ten or more counts support this clonotype. The chain employs TRBV28 and TRBJ2-7; D unclear. This CDR3 region has 14 residues. V lost 3 bases and J lost 6, with 15 bases in between. CDR1 is MDHEN and CDR2 is SYDVKM in the germline V gene. The CDR3 nucleotides read TGTGCCAGCAGTTTTAACCGAAGGGCCTTCGAGCAGTACTTC. Residues: CASSFNRRAFEQYF.

In its sample, this clonotype was seen many times. This rearrangement joins TRBV7-9 to TRBJ2-1; D remains ambiguous. The V gene lost 5 bases and the J gene lost 10 bases, with 12 bases spanning the gap. CDR3 size: 12 residues. The V gene's germline CDR1 is SEHNR and CDR2 FQNEAQ (reference sequence). CDR3 in DNA: TGTGCCAGCAGCCCAGCCCCTTCGGAGCAGTTCTTC. It encodes CASSPAPSEQFF.

This clonotype was seen at least ten times. The V gene is TRBV6-1, the J gene TRBJ2-1; possibly TRBD2 for D (5 bases). V was pared by 7 bases and J by 4 bases, with 14 bases between. Per the germline V gene, CDR1 is MNHNS and CDR2 is SASEGT. The CDR3 sequence is 14 residues long. This chain's CDR3 is CASILVGVYNEQFF. The DNA for the CDR3 is TGTGCCAGCATACTAGTCGGGGTTTACAATGAGCAGTTCTTC.

This clonotype was recorded many times. The rearrangement uses TRBV7-2 and TRBJ1-3; no definite D call. CDR1 is SGHTA and CDR2 is FQGNSA in the germline V gene. CDR3 length: 12 amino acids. The germline V and J ends were trimmed by 5 bases and 10 bases, with 12 bases remaining between them. The CDR3 sequence: CASSPLRETIYF. In nucleotides, the CDR3 is TGTGCCAGCAGCCCGCTACGGGAGACCATATATTTT.

Of note for this clonotype: A much more abundant neighbour one base away suggests this may be a read error. This chain joins TRBV28 and TRBJ1-2; tentative D call: TRBD1 (6 bases). The CDR3 is 16 amino acids. Trimming took off 5 bases at V and 1 base at J, with 17 bases between the two ends. CDR1 is MDHEN, CDR2 SYDVKM, per germline. In DNA form, the CDR3 reads TGTGCCAGCAGTCCCAGGGGAAGGAGACTTAACTATGGCTACACCTTC. It specifies CASSPRGRRLNYGYTF.

About this clonotype: A junction boundary mismatches the germline segment, possibly from a read error. The rearrangement uses TRBV12-3 or TRBV12-4 and TRBJ2-7; TRBD1 might be the D (5 bases). CDR3 length: 14 residues. The CDR3 bases are TGTGCCAGCAGTTTATGGGGCAGGTCCTCCGAGCAGTACTTC. It encodes CASSLWGRSSEQYF.

For this clonotype: A much larger clone sits a single nucleotide away, making a read error possible. The CDR3 here is CASRGIGDGQFF. The CDR3, as DNA: TGTGCCAGCAGAGGAATCGGCGATGGGCAGTTCTTC. V is TRBV6-1 and J is TRBJ2-1, with D unclear. V lost 6 bases and J lost 12, with 15 bases in between. The CDR3 is 12 amino acids. CDR1 and CDR2 (germline): MNHNS, SASEGT.

At least ten counts were recorded for this clonotype. CDR3 coding DNA: TGTGCCAGCAGCGAACAAATCTCTGGGGCCAACGTCCTGACTTTC. As protein: CASSEQISGANVLTF. The V and J genes are TRBV7-2 and TRBJ2-6; D uncertain. The CDR3 is 15 amino acids. CDR1 is SGHTA and CDR2 is FQGNSA in the germline V gene. The V end lost 5 bases, the J end lost 0 bases, and 8 bases lay between the germline ends.

The chain is built from TRBV5-6 and TRBJ2-1, with 8 positions matching TRBD2. V shed 2 bases, J shed 2 bases, and the junction held 3 bases outside the gene matches. The CDR3 runs 15 residues. Germline lookup yields CDR1 SGHDT and CDR2 YYEEEE. The CDR3 sequence is CASSLSGSAYNEQFF. The CDR3 DNA is TGTGCCAGCAGCTTAAGCGGGAGCGCCTACAATGAGCAGTTCTTC.

The chain recombines TRBV30 with TRBJ1-1; D remains unclear. In germline, CDR1 is GTSNPN, CDR2 SVGIG (reference sequence). The ends were cut back, 6 bases at V and 0 bases at J, with 5 bases in the middle. The CDR3 spans 11 residues. The CDR3 region is CACLMNTEAFF. As DNA, the CDR3 is TGTGCCTGCCTGATGAACACTGAAGCTTTCTTT.

This clonotype showed up many times. V gene TRBV28 combines with J gene TRBJ1-2; D unclear. The CDR3 is 14 amino acids. Germline loops: CDR1 MDHEN, CDR2 SYDVKM. Trimming shortened V by 7 bases and J by 11 bases, and 23 bases separated the two germline ends. CDR3 coding DNA: TGTGCCAGCACCCCCCTCCAGGTCCCCTTTAGGTACACCTTC. As protein: CASTPLQVPFRYTF.

This rearrangement joins TRBV30 to TRBJ2-1; D perhaps matches TRBD1 (6 bases). Trimming cost V 1 base and J 7 bases, with 14 bases left between them. This CDR3 region has 14 residues. Germline V CDR1 and CDR2: GTSNPN, SVGIG (reference sequence). CDR3 in amino acids: CAWSAWQGWNEQFF. In DNA, the CDR3 is TGTGCCTGGAGTGCCTGGCAGGGGTGGAATGAGCAGTTCTTC. Drawing the rest from reference TRBV30 and TRBJ2-1, the complete variable domain is SQTIHQWPATLVQPVGSPLSLECTVEGTSNPNLYWYRQAAGRGLQLLFYSVGIGQISSEVPQNLSASRPQDRQFILSSKKLLLSDSGFYLCAWSAWQGWNEQFFGPGTRLTVL.